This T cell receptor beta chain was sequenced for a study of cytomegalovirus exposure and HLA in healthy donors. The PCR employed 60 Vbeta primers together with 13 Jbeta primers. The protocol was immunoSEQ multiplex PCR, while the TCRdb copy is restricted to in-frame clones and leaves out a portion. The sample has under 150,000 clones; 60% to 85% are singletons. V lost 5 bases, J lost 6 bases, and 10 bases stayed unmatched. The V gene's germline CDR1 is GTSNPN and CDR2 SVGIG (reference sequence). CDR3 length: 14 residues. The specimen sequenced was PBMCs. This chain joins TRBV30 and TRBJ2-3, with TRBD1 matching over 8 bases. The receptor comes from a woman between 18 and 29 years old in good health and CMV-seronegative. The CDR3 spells CAWDAGQGRDTQYF. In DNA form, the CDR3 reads TGTGCCTGGGACGCCGGACAGGGACGGGATACGCAGTATTTT.